This T cell receptor (beta chain) was sequenced for a study of blood T cell repertoires in COVID-19. Turning to the study itself: The samples span acute and convalescent COVID-19 from the United States, Italy and Spain.

Data came from immunoSEQ multiplex PCR; TCRdb stores just in-frame clones and leaves some out. The sample carries about 16,000 clones, about three quarters recorded once. V gave up 6 bases and J gave up 5 bases; unmatched junction bases: 8. CDR1 is LNHDA, CDR2 SQIVND, per germline (reference sequence). CDR3 length: 15 residues. The receptor comes from a man in his 60s with acute or convalescent COVID-19. Specimen: peripheral blood. The V gene is TRBV19, the J gene TRBJ1-2; 11 bases agree with TRBD1. The CDR3: CASSMTGQGAYGYTF. The CDR3, as DNA: TGTGCCAGTAGCATGACAGGACAGGGGGCTTATGGCTACACCTTC.